Presented here are 8 T cell receptor beta chains from one specimen sequenced in a study of blood T cell repertoires in COVID-19. The method was immunoSEQ multiplex PCR; TCRdb's version includes in-frame clones alone and lacks a portion of them. This table has 250,000 or so clones, approximately 88% appearing once. Sample: PBMCs or T cells enriched from blood (not recorded which). The receptors were sampled from a middle-aged woman who had been exposed to COVID-19.

The chain couples TRBV18 to TRBJ1-4; TRBD1 matches at 7 bases. CDR1 and CDR2 from the germline V gene are KGHSH and LQKENI. The CDR3 runs to 15 residues. J gave up 4 bases and V 3 bases, and 5 bases lay outside the gene matches. CDR3 sequence reads: CASSPRQGDNEKLFF. For the CDR3, the DNA is TGTGCCAGCTCACCTCGACAGGGAGATAATGAAAAACTGTTTTTT.

The chain joins TRBV18 to TRBJ1-6; 8 bases align to TRBD1. J gave up 8 bases and V 1 base, and 10 bases lay outside the gene matches. Germline CDR1 is KGHSH and CDR2 is LQKENI. This CDR3 is 17 amino acids long. As DNA, the CDR3 is TGTGCCAGCTCACCACTAACCGGGACAGGAACGGATTCACCCCTCCACTTT. Translated, it gives CASSPLTGTGTDSPLHF.

The V call is TRBV7-2, the J call TRBJ2-7; TRBD1 might be the D (5 bases). Germline values: CDR1 SGHTA, CDR2 FQGNSA. V was pared by 2 bases and J by 3 bases, with 11 bases between. The CDR3 spans 14 residues. The DNA of the CDR3 is TGTGCCAGCAGCTTAACCTATACAGGCTACGAGCAGTACTTC. Translation: CASSLTYTGYEQYF.

DNA of the CDR3: TGTGCCAGCACAGGGAATACCTACAATGAGCAGTTCTTC. This translates into CASTGNTYNEQFF. The rearrangement uses TRBV28 and TRBJ2-1; D perhaps matches TRBD1 (5 bases). Germline loops: CDR1 MDHEN, CDR2 SYDVKM. The CDR3 runs 13 residues. V was trimmed by 7 bases and J by 2 bases, leaving 9 bases between them.

The V gene is TRBV28, the J gene TRBJ1-5; 9 nucleotides match TRBD1. CDR3 length: 15 amino acids. Germline CDR1 is MDHEN and CDR2 is SYDVKM. Trimming took 7 bases from V and 6 from J; bases not matched to a gene: 10. CDR3 residues: CASTFTGGVGQPQHF. CDR3 DNA sequence: TGTGCCAGCACGTTTACAGGGGGCGTAGGTCAGCCCCAGCATTTT.

The chain uses TRBV2 and TRBJ1-1; 11 bases agree with TRBD1. The CDR3 length is 14 residues. Per germline, CDR1 SNHLY and CDR2 FYNNEI. V lost 9 bases, J lost 3 bases, and 6 bases stayed unmatched. The CDR3 here is CASRTGGTDTEAFF. In DNA form, the CDR3 reads TGTGCCAGTAGGACAGGGGGCACGGACACTGAAGCTTTCTTT. Full variable domain (outside the CDR3, taken from reference TRBV2 and TRBJ1-1): EPEVTQTPSHQVTQMGQEVILRCVPISNHLYFYWYRQILGQKVEFLVSFYNNEISEKSEIFDDQFSVERPDGSNFTLKIRSTKLEDSAMYFCASRTGGTDTEAFFGQGTRLTVV.

This clone was seen only once. The chain joins TRBV11-2 to TRBJ2-1; D not resolved. Germline values: CDR1 SGHAT, CDR2 FQNNGV. The ends were cut back, 3 bases at V and 7 bases at J, with 10 bases in the middle. This CDR3 is 13 amino acids long. CDR3 residues: CASSFTVINEQFF. The CDR3 DNA sequence: TGTGCCAGCAGCTTCACAGTGATTAATGAGCAGTTCTTC.

V and J are TRBV7-8 and TRBJ2-3; D could derive from TRBD1 or TRBD2 (8 bases each). With 5 bases removed from V and 0 bases from J, the gap between germline ends came to 15 bases. The germline V gene has CDR1 SGHVS and CDR2 FQNEAQ. CDR3 length equals 16 residues. The CDR3 bases are TGTGCCAGCAGCCAGGGGGCGGGGGGAAGCACAGATACGCAGTATTTT. This sequence encodes CASSQGAGGSTDTQYF.